The 16 T cell receptor beta chains below all came from one sample that was sequenced in a study of CD8+ T cells in alopecia areata. Treatment described: oral pan-JAK inhibitor, 5-10 mg twice daily. Extraction and reverse transcription of RNA yielded cDNA as the sequencing template. Clones were read by immunoSEQ multiplex PCR, and TCRdb kept only the in-frame ones, dropping some. The data contain 110,000 to 150,000 clones, roughly 52% of them seen just once; the ten biggest clones take up approximately 15%. The sample was CD8+ T cells sorted from blood, taken at week 4, from a patient treated with tofacitinib. Receptors originate from a human donor with alopecia areata.

The J gene is TRBJ2-5, the V gene TRBV30, with D possibly being TRBD1 (6 bases). V was pared by 2 bases and J by 3 bases, with 10 bases between. The CDR3 has 13 amino acids. Germline V gives CDR1 GTSNPN, CDR2 SVGIG (reference sequence). The DNA for the CDR3 is TGTGCCTGGAGTCTGGGGGCTGAAGAGACCCAGTACTTC. Translating gives CAWSLGAEETQYF.

The chain recombines TRBV7-9 with TRBJ2-5, with 7 bases fitting TRBD1. Germline V gene sequence: CDR1 SEHNR, CDR2 FQNEAQ (reference sequence). Trimming at V came to 3 bases and at J to 5 bases, leaving 12 bases not matched to a gene. This CDR3 spans 16 amino acids. The CDR3 here is CASSFPTGRDGETQYF. CDR3 nucleotides: TGTGCCAGCAGCTTCCCGACAGGGAGAGATGGCGAGACCCAGTACTTC.

V usage is TRBV2 and J usage is TRBJ1-4; 8 positions match TRBD1. The CDR3 length is 14 residues. V gave up 6 bases and J gave up 5 bases; unmatched junction bases: 5. From germline, CDR1 is SNHLY and CDR2 FYNNEI. This CDR3 is CASSSGGENEKLFF. For the CDR3, the DNA is TGTGCCAGCAGCTCAGGGGGCGAGAATGAAAAACTGTTTTTT.

This clone showed up just a few times. The rearrangement links TRBV7-9 to TRBJ1-4; the match to TRBD1 covers 11 bases. V lost 5 bases to trimming and J lost 11 bases; unmatched junction nucleotides: 13. CDR1 is SEHNR and CDR2 is FQNEAQ in the germline V gene (reference sequence). The CDR3 consists of 16 residues. The CDR3 DNA reads TGTGCCAGCAGCGGCGATTTGGGACAGGGGGAGGCGAAACTGTTTTTT. It is translated as CASSGDLGQGEAKLFF.

This clone showed up just a few times. This chain links TRBV7-9 with TRBJ1-1; maybe TRBD1 (6 bases). CDR3 length equals 13 residues. Trimming removed 5 bases at V and 3 bases at J, with 10 bases between. The V gene's germline CDR1 is SEHNR and CDR2 FQNEAQ (reference sequence). The DNA for the CDR3 is TGTGCCAGCAGCCTCAGGGGAGACACTGAAGCTTTCTTT. This sequence encodes CASSLRGDTEAFF.

This chain connects TRBV5-1 to TRBJ2-2; the D gene is possibly TRBD1 (5 bases). Germline V CDR1 and CDR2: SGHRS, YFSETQ. The CDR3 has 17 residues. The V end lost 4 bases, the J end lost 0 bases, and 16 bases lay between the germline ends. CDR3 nucleotide sequence: TGCGCCAGCAGCCCCCGCGGACACCTGTCGAACACCGGGGAGCTGTTTTTT. Its protein is CASSPRGHLSNTGELFF.

The V call is TRBV29-1, the J call TRBJ1-1, with TRBD1 identical over 7 bases. The germline V gene encodes CDR1 SQVTM and CDR2 ANQGSEA. This CDR3 has 15 residues. Unmatched junction bases numbered 11, after V lost 6 bases and J lost 1 base. CDR3 DNA: TGCAGCGTGAACGACAGGGCAATGGGGAACACTGAAGCTTTCTTT. As protein: CSVNDRAMGNTEAFF.

This clone was counted only a few times. The V gene is TRBV29-1, the J gene TRBJ2-2; perhaps D is TRBD1 or TRBD2 (6 bases each). This CDR3 is 13 amino acids long. Per the germline V gene, CDR1 is SQVTM and CDR2 is ANQGSEA. Trimming took 4 bases from V and 7 from J, leaving 13 bases between them. CDR3 sequence reads: CSVVWGAGGELFF. For the CDR3, the DNA is TGCAGCGTTGTATGGGGGGCTGGCGGGGAGCTGTTTTTT.

A remark on this clone: In the same sample, other DNA sequences code for this CDR3. This chain joins TRBV27 and TRBJ2-5; no clear D gene. Trimming pared 0 bases from V and 4 bases from J, leaving 3 bases between. From germline, CDR1 is MNHEY and CDR2 SMNVEV (reference sequence). The CDR3 spans 12 residues. Here the CDR3 DNA reads TGTGCCAGCAGTTTATCTGGAGAGACCCAGTACTTC. Amino acid sequence: CASSLSGETQYF.

The chain has TRBV29-1 and TRBJ1-1; D is perhaps TRBD1 (6 bases). The CDR3 runs 13 residues. V lost 6 bases, J lost 2 bases, and 13 bases lay in between. The germline gives CDR1 SQVTM, CDR2 ANQGSEA. This chain's CDR3 is CSVEQGTNTEAFF. Written as DNA, the CDR3 is TGCAGCGTGGAACAGGGTACTAACACTGAAGCTTTCTTT. The full variable domain, completed using reference TRBV29-1 and TRBJ1-1, is SAVISQKPSRDICQRGTSLTIQCQVDSQVTMMFWYRQQPGQSLTLIATANQGSEATYESGFVIDKFPISRPNLTFSTLTVSNMSPEDSSIYLCSVEQGTNTEAFFGQGTRLTVV.

The J gene is TRBJ2-7, the V gene TRBV29-1; D is perhaps TRBD2 (5 bases). The CDR3 has 12 residues. The V end lost 4 bases, the J end lost 3 bases, and 10 bases lay between the germline ends. Per the germline V gene, CDR1 is SQVTM and CDR2 is ANQGSEA. CDR3 DNA sequence: TGCAGCGTTGGGACTGCATTCTACGAGCAGTACTTC. Protein sequence: CSVGTAFYEQYF.

As for this clone: A far larger clone is only one base removed, so a read error is likely. The V gene is TRBV7-8, the J gene TRBJ2-7; TRBD1 matches at 7 bases. CDR3 length equals 13 residues. CDR1 is SGHVS and CDR2 is FQNEAQ in the germline V gene. The DNA of the CDR3 is TGTGCCAGCAGCTCAGGACAGGCCTACGAGCAGCACTTC. Protein product: CASSSGQAYEQHF. Together with reference TRBV7-8 and TRBJ2-7, the CDR3 gives the full variable domain: GAGVSQSPRYKVAKRGQDVALRCDPISGHVSLFWYQQALGQGPEFLTYFQNEAQLDKSGLPSDRFFAERPEGSVSTLKIQRTQQEDSAVYLCASSSGQAYEQHFGPGTRLTVT.

On this clone itself: The junction and the germline gene differ at one end; a read error may be behind it. The gene calls are TRBV7-9 and TRBJ2-7; TRBD1 might be the D (6 bases). This CDR3 spans 15 amino acids. Germline V gives CDR1 SEHNR, CDR2 FQNEAQ (reference sequence). CDR3 amino acids: CASTTPGQDYYEQHF. Written as DNA, the CDR3 is TGTGCCAGCACCACACCGGGACAAGATTATTACGAGCAGCACTTC.

The rearrangement joins TRBV19 to TRBJ2-7; D perhaps matches TRBD1 (6 bases). The CDR3 consists of 14 residues. CDR1 and CDR2 from the germline V gene are LNHDA and SQIVND (reference sequence). V lost 7 bases and J 1 base, leaving 14 bases between the germline ends. The CDR3, as DNA: TGTGCCAGTACCGCGACAGGAAATTCCTACGAGCAGTACTTC. It translates to CASTATGNSYEQYF.

The chain joins TRBV5-1 to TRBJ2-7; D call uncertain. Trimming shortened V by 9 bases and J by 5 bases, and 18 bases separated the two germline ends. In germline, CDR1 is SGHRS, CDR2 YFSETQ. The CDR3 covers 13 residues. CDR3 in DNA: TGCGCCACTTCACACGGGCAGGCCCACGAGCAGTACTTC. Its protein is CATSHGQAHEQYF. Combining the CDR3 with reference TRBV5-1 and TRBJ2-7 gives the whole variable domain KAGVTQTPRYLIKTRGQQVTLSCSPISGHRSVSWYQQTPGQGLQFLFEYFSETQRNKGNFPGRFSGRQFSNSRSEMNVSTLELGDSALYLCATSHGQAHEQYFGPGTRLTVT.

Worth noting for this clone: The junction shows a germline mismatch at one end, possibly a read error. The rearrangement uses TRBV10-3 and TRBJ2-2; D remains unclear. This CDR3 comprises 13 residues. CDR1 and CDR2 from the germline V gene are ENHRY and SYGVKD. The CDR3 is CASSDSQAGELFF. CDR3 nucleotides: TGTGCCAGCAGTGACTCGCAGGCCGGGGAGCTGTTTTTT.